This T cell receptor (beta chain) was captured in a study of T cells in localized non-small cell lung cancer. Note on this clone: As the CDR3 is not closed by the conserved phenylalanine or tryptophan, this likely results from a read error.

V dropped 0 bases and J dropped 8 bases, with 10 bases sitting between them. The germline CDR1 and CDR2 sequences are LNHNV and YYDKDF (reference sequence). The CDR3 has 14 residues. The assay was immunoSEQ multiplex PCR, and TCRdb's table has in-frame clones only and misses some. The sample includes approximately 15,000 clones, more than 80% of them seen just once. This rearrangement joins TRBV15 to TRBJ1-4; D unresolved. The input for sequencing was peripheral blood, taken before any cancer treatment. The source of this sequence is a female donor over 55 with stage I squamous cell lung carcinoma. The CDR3 is CATSRDAEKEKLFL. The CDR3 nucleotides are TGTGCCACCAGCAGAGATGCCGAGAAGGAAAAACTGTTTCTT.